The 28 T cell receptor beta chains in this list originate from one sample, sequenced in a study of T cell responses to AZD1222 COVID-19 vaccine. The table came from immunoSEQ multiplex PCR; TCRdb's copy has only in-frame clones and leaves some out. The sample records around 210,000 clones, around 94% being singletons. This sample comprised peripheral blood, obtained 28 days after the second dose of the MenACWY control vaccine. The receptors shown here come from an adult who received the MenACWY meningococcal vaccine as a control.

The CDR3 bases are TGTGCCAGCAGCGCAACAACAGGGAGGGGTGGAAACACCATATATTTT. Encoded protein: CASSATTGRGGNTIYF. This chain connects TRBV9 to TRBJ1-3, with D possibly TRBD1 on 6 matching bases. Trimming removed 3 bases at V and 3 bases at J, with 16 bases between. The germline V gene encodes CDR1 SGDLS and CDR2 YYNGEE. This CDR3 is 16 amino acids long.

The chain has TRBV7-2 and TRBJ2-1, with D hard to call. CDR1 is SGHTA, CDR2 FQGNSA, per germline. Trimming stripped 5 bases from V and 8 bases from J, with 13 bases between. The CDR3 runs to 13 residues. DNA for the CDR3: TGTGCCAGCAGCACCATCGGATACTATGAGCAGTTCTTC. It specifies CASSTIGYYEQFF.

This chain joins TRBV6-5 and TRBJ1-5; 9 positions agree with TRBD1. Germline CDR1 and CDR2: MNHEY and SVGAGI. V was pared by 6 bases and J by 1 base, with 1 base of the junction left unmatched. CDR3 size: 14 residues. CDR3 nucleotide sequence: TGTGCCAGCAGCGACAGGGGGAGCAATCAGCCCCAGCATTTT. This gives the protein CASSDRGSNQPQHF.

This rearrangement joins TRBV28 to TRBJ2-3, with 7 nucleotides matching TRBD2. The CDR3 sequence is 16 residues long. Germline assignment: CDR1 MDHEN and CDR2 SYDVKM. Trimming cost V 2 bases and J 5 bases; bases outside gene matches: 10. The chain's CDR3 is CASSLAGVLGVDTQYF. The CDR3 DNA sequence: TGTGCCAGCAGTTTAGCGGGGGTCCTCGGGGTAGATACGCAGTATTTT.

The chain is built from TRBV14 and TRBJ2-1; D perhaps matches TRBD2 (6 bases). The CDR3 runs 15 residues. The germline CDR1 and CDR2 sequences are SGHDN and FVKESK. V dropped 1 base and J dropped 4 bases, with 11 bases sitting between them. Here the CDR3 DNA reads TGTGCCAGCAGCCAAGTTCTGGGGAGGTACAATGAGCAGTTCTTC. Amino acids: CASSQVLGRYNEQFF.

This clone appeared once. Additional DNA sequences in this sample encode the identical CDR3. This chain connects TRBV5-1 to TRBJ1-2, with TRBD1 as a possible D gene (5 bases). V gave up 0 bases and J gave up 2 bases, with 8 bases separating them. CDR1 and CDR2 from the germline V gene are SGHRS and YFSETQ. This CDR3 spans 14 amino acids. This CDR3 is CASSLGGANYGYTF. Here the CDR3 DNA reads TGCGCCAGCAGCTTGGGGGGCGCAAACTATGGCTACACCTTC. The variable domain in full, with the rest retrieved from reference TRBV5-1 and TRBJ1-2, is KAGVTQTPRYLIKTRGQQVTLSCSPISGHRSVSWYQQTPGQGLQFLFEYFSETQRNKGNFPGRFSGRQFSNSRSEMNVSTLELGDSALYLCASSLGGANYGYTFGSGTRLTVV.

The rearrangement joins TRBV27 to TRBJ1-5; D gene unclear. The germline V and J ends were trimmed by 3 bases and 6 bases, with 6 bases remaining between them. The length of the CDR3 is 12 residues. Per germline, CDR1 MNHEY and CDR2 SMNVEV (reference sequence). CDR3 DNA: TGTGCCAGCAGTTTTGGAGGTCAGCCCCAGCATTTT. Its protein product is CASSFGGQPQHF.

Here the CDR3 reads CSVGRTTAGRNEQFF. Written as DNA, the CDR3 is TGCAGCGTTGGGCGGACTACAGCGGGGCGGAATGAGCAGTTCTTC. The rearrangement joins TRBV29-1 to TRBJ2-1, with TRBD2 matching 7 bases. Germline lookup yields CDR1 SQVTM and CDR2 ANQGSEA. The CDR3 contains 15 residues. Unmatched junction bases numbered 13, after V lost 4 bases and J lost 7 bases.

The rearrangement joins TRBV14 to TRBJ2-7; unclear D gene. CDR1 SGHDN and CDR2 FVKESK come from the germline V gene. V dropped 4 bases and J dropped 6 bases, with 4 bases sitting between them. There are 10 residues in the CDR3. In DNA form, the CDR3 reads TGTGCCAGCAGCCCCCCCGAGCAGTACTTC. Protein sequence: CASSPPEQYF.

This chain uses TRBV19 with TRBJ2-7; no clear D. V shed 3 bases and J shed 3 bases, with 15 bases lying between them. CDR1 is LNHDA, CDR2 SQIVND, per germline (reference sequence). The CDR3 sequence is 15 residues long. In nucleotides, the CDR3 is TGTGCCAGTAGTATCCGGTCCGACAAAATCTACGAGCAGTACTTC. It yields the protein CASSIRSDKIYEQYF.

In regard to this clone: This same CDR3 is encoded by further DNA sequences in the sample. The CDR3 sequence is CASSISGSYEQYF. The CDR3 bases are TGTGCCAGTAGTATTTCGGGCTCCTACGAGCAGTACTTC. V and J are TRBV19 and TRBJ2-7; D is uncertain. V was cut by 3 bases and J by 0 bases, with 6 bases left in between. Germline values: CDR1 LNHDA, CDR2 SQIVND (reference sequence). The CDR3 runs to 13 residues. Full variable domain (missing parts from reference TRBV19 and TRBJ2-7): DGGITQSPKYLFRKEGQNVTLSCEQNLNHDAMYWYRQDPGQGLRLIYYSQIVNDFQKGDIAEGYSVSREKKESFPLTVTSAQKNPTAFYLCASSISGSYEQYFGPGTRLTVT.

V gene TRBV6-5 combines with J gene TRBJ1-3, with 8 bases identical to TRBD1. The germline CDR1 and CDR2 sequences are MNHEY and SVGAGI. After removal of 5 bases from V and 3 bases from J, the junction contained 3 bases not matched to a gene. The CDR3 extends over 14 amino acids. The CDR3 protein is CASSTRGLGNTIYF. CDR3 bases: TGTGCCAGCAGTACCAGGGGGCTTGGAAACACCATATATTTT.

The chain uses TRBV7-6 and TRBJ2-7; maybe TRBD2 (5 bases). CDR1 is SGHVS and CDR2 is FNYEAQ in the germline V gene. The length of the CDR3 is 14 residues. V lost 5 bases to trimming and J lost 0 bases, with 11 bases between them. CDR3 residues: CASSPRDFSYEQYF. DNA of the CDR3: TGTGCCAGCAGCCCCCGGGATTTCTCCTACGAGCAGTACTTC.

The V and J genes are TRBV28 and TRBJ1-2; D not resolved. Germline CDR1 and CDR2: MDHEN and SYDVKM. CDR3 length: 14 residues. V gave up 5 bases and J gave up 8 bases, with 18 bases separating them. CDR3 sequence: CASSARTGSSGYTF. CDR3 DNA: TGTGCCAGCAGTGCAAGGACGGGGTCTTCGGGCTACACCTTC.

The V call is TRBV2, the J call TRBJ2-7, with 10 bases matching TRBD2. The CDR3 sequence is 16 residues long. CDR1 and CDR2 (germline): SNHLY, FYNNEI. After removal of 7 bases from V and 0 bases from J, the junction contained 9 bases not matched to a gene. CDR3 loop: CASNQGLAITSYEQYF. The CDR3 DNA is TGTGCCAGCAACCAGGGACTAGCGATTACCTCCTACGAGCAGTACTTC.

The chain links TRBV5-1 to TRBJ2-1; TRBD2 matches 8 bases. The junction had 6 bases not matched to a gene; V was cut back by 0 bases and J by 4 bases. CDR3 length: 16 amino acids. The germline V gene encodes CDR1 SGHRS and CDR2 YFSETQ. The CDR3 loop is CASSLAGGGIYNEQFF. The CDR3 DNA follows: TGCGCCAGCAGCTTGGCGGGAGGGGGGATATACAATGAGCAGTTCTTC.

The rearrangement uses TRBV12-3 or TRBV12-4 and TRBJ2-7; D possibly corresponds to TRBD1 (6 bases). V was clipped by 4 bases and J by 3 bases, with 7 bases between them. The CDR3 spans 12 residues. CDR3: CASSSTGYEQYF. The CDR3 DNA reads TGTGCCAGCAGTTCGACAGGCTACGAGCAGTACTTC.

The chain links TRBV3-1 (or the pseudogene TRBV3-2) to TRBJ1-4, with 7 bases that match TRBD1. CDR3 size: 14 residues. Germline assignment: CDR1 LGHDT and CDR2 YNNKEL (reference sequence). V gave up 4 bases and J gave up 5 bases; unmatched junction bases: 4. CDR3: CASSRKTGNEKLFF. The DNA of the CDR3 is TGTGCCAGCAGCCGGAAGACAGGGAATGAAAAACTGTTTTTT.

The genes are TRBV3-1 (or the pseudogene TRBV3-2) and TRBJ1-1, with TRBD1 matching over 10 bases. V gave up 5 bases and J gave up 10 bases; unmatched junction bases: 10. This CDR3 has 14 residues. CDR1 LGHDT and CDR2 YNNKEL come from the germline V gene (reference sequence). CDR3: CASSAADRGYLAFF. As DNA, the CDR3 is TGTGCCAGCAGCGCCGCGGACAGGGGGTATTTAGCTTTCTTT.

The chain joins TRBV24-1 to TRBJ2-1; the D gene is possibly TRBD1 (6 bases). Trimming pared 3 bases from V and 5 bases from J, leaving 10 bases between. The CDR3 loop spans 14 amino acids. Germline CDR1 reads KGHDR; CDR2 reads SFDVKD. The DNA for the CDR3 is TGTGCCACCAGTGATCCTCGACAGGACAATGAGCAGTTCTTC. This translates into CATSDPRQDNEQFF.

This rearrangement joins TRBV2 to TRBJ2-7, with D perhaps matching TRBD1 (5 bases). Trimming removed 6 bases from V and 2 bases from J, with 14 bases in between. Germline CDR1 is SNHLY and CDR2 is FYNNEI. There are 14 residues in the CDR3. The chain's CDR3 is CASRGVEQAYEQYF. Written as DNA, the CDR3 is TGTGCCAGCAGAGGGGTCGAGCAGGCCTACGAGCAGTACTTC.

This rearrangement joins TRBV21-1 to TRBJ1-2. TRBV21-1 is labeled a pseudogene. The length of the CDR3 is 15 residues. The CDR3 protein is CASSCQSLTNYGYTF. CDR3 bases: TGTGCCAGCAGTTGTCAGAGCCTTACTAACTATGGCTACACCTTC.

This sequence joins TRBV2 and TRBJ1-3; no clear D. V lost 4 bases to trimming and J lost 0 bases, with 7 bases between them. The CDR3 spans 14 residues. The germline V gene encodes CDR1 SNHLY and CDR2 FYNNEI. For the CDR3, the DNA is TGTGCCAGCAGTGCGCGCTTCTCTGGAAACACCATATATTTT. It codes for CASSARFSGNTIYF.

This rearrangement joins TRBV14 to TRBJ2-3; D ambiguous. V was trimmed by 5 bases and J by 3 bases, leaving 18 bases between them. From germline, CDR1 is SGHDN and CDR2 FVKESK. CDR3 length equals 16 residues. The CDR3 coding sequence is TGTGCCAGCAGCATAAGCGCGGCCGACGGGACAGATACGCAGTATTTT. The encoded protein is CASSISAADGTDTQYF. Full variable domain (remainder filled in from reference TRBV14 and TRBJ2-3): EAGVTQFPSHSVIEKGQTVTLRCDPISGHDNLYWYRRVMGKEIKFLLHFVKESKQDESGMPNNRFLAERTGGTYSTLKVQPAELEDSGVYFCASSISAADGTDTQYFGPGTRLTVL.

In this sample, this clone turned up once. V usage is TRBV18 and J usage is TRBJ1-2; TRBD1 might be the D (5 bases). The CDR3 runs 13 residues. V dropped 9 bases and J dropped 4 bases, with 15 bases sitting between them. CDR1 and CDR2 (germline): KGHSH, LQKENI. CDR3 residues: CASGDSAFYGYTF. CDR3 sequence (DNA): TGTGCCAGTGGAGACAGTGCTTTCTATGGCTACACCTTC.

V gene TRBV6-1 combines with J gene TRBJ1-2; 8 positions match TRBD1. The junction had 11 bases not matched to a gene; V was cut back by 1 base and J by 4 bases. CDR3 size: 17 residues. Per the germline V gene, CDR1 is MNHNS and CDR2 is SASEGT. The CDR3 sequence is CASSEEARGRFTYGYTF. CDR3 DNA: TGTGCCAGCAGTGAAGAGGCCAGGGGGCGCTTCACCTATGGCTACACCTTC.

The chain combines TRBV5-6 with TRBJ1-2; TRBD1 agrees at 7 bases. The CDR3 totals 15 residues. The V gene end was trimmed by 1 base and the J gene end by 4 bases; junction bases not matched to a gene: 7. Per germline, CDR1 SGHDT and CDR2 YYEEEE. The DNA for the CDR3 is TGTGCCAGCAGCTTGCCTCAGGGGGGCTCCTATGGCTACACCTTC. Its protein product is CASSLPQGGSYGYTF. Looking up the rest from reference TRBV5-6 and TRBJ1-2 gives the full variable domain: DAGVTQSPTHLIKTRGQQVTLRCSPKSGHDTVSWYQQALGQGPQFIFQYYEEEERQRGNFPDRFSGHQFPNYSSELNVNALLLGDSALYLCASSLPQGGSYGYTFGSGTRLTVV.

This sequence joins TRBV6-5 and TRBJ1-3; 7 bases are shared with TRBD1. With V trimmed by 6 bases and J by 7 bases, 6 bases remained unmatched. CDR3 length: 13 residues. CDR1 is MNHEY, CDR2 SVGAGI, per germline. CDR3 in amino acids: CASRQYRGNTIYF. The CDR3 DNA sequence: TGTGCCAGCAGACAGTACAGGGGCAACACCATATATTTT.